Listed here is a single TCR beta chain. MiXCR, run by TCRdb on the 5' RACE reads, gives a single entry per CDR3 protein. The table records some 61,000 distinct CDR3 sequences, approximately 13% of them present only once. These data originate in a study of early T cells in non-severe SARS-CoV-2 infection. This TCR derives from an adult who was a healthcare worker with PCR-confirmed SARS-CoV-2 infection or an uninfected control (not recorded which). The sample comprised whole blood.

The CDR3 sequence: CASSPSLYGAKGDTQYF. In nucleotides, the CDR3 is TGTGCCAGCAGTCCCTCCTTATACGGAGCGAAGGGCGATACGCAGTATTTT. This chain links TRBV4-2 with TRBJ2-3, with D hard to call. CDR1 is LGHNA, CDR2 YNFKEQ, per germline. This CDR3 has 17 amino acids. With 6 bases removed from V and 6 bases from J, the gap between germline ends came to 25 bases.